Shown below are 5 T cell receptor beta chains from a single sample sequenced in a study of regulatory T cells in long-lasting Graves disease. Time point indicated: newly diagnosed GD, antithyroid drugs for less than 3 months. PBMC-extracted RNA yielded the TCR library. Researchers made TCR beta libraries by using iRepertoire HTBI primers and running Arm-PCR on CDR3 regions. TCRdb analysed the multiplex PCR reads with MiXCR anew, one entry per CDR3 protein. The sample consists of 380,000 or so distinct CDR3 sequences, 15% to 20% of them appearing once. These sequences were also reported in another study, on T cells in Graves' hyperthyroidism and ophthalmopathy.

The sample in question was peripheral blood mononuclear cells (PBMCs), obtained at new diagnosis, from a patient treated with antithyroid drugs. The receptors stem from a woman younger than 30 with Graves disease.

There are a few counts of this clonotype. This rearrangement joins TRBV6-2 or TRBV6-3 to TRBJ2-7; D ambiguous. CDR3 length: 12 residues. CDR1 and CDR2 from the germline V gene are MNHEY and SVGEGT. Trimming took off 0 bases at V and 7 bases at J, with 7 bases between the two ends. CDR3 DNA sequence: TGTGCCAGCAGTTACTCATCCAGGGAGCAGTACTTC. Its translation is CASSYSSREQYF.

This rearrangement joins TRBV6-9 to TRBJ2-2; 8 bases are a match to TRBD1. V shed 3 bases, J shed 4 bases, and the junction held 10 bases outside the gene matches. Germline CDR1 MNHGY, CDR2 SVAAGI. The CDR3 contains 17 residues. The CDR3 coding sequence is TGTGCCAGCAGTTACTCTATCACAGGGGGTGGCACCGGGGAGCTGTTTTTT. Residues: CASSYSITGGGTGELFF.

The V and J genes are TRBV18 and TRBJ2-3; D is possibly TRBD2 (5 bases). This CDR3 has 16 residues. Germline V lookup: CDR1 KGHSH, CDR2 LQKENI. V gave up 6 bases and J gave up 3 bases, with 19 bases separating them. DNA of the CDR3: TGTGCCAGCTCCCTAACCCCGGGGTCTCCGACAGATACGCAGTATTTT. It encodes CASSLTPGSPTDTQYF.

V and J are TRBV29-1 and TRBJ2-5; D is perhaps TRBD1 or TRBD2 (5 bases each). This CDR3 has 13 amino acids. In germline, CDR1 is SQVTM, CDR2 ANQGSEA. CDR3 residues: CSGMRDHQETQYF. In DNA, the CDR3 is TGCAGTGGGATGAGGGACCACCAAGAGACCCAGTACTTC.

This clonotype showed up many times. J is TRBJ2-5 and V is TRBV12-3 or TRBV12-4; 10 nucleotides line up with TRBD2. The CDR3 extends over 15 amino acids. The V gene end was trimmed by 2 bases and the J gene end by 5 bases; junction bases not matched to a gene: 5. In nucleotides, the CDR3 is TGTGCCAGCAGTTTAACAGCGGGAGGGGTGGAGACCCAGTACTTC. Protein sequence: CASSLTAGGVETQYF.